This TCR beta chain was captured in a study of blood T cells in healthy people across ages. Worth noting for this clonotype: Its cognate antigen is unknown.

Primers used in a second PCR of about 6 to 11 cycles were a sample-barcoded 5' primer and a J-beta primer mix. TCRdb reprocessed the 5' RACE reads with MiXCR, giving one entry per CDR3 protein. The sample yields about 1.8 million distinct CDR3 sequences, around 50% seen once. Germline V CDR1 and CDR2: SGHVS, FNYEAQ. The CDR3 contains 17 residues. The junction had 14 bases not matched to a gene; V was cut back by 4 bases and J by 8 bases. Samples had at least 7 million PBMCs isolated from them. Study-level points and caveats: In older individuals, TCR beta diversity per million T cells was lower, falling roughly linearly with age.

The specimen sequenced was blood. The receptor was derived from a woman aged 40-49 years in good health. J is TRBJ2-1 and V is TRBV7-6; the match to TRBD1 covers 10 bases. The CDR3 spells CASSSTTGTGDWDEQFF. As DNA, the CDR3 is TGTGCCAGCAGCTCAACAACCGGGACAGGGGATTGGGATGAGCAGTTCTTC. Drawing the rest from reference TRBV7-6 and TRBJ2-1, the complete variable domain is GAGVSQSPRYKVTKRGQDVALRCDPISGHVSLYWYRQALGQGPEFLTYFNYEAQQDKSGLPNDRFSAERPEGSISTLTIQRTEQRDSAMYRCASSSTTGTGDWDEQFFGPGTRLTVL.